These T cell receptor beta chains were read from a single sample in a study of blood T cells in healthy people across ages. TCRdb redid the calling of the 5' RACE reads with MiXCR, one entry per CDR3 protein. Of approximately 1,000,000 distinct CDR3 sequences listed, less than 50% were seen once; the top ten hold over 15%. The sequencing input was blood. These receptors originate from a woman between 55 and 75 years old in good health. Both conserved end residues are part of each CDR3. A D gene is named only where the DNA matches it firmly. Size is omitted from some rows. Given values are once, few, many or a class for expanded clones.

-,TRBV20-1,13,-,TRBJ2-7,TGCAGTGCTAGAGACAGGATTTACTACGAGCAGTACTTC,CSARDRIYYEQYF
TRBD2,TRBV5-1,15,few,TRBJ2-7,TGCGCCAGCAGGCCAGGACTAGCGGGACAAGGCGAGCAGTACTTC,CASRPGLAGQGEQYF
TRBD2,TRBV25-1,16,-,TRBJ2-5,TGTGCCAGCAGTGACGCCCGACTAGCGGGAGTGCAGACCCAGTACTTC,CASSDARLAGVQTQYF
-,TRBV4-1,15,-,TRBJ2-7,TGCGCCAGCAGCCAAGAAGGGACGGAAGCCTACGAGCAGTACTTC,CASSQEGTEAYEQYF
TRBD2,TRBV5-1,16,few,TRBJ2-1,TGCGCCAGCAGCTTGGAAGTGCTAGCGGGAGTAGGTGAGCAGTTCTTC,CASSLEVLAGVGEQFF
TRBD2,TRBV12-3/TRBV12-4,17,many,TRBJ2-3,TGTGCCAGCAGTTCCCGCCAGGGGACTAGCCGAACAGATACGCAGTATTTT,CASSSRQGTSRTDTQYF
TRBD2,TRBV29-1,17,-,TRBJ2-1,TGCAGCGTTGAGGGTGCTAGCGGGAGCGCTTATTACAATGAGCAGTTCTTC,CSVEGASGSAYYNEQFF
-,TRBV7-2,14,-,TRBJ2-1,TGTGCTAGCAGCTTAGAGTCTAGTGGCGATGAGCAGTTCTTC,CASSLESSGDEQFF
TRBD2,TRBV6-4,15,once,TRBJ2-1,TGTGCCAGCAGCCCTCGGGAGGGAGCCTACAATGAGCAGTTCTTC,CASSPREGAYNEQFF
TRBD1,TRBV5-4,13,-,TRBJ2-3,TGTGCCAGCAACAACAGGGGGACAGATACGCAGTATTTT,CASNNRGTDTQYF
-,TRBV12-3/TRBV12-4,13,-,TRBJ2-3,TGTGCCAGCAGAAGGCCCCCCGCAGATACGCAGTATTTT,CASRRPPADTQYF
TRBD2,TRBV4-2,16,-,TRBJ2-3,TGTGCCAGCAACCCCTGGAGACTAGCGGGAAAAGATACGCAGTATTTT,CASNPWRLAGKDTQYF
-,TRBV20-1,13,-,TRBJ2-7,TGCAGTGCTTTAGCGGAAGGGCCCTACGAGCAGTACTTC,CSALAEGPYEQYF
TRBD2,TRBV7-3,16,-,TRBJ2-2,TGTGCCAGCAGTTTTCGGGGGACTATCACCACCGGGGAGCTGTTTTTT,CASSFRGTITTGELFF
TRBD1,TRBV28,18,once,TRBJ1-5,TGTGCCAGCAGTTTATACACAAAGGGACAGATATTCTATCAGCCCCAGCATTTT,CASSLYTKGQIFYQPQHF
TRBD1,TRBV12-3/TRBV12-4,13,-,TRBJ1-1,TGTGCCAGTCTACAGGGGTGGGACACTGAAGCTTTCTTT,CASLQGWDTEAFF
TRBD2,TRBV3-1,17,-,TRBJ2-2,TGTGCCAGCAGCCAAGATCGGGGACTAGTGAACCGCGGGGAGCTGTTTTTT,CASSQDRGLVNRGELFF
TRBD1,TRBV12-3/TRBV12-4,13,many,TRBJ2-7,TGTGCCAGCAGCACCGGGACAGCCTACGAGCAGTACTTC,CASSTGTAYEQYF
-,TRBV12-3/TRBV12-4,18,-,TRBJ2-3,TGTGCCAGCAGTCCCGGTCTAGCGGACAGTTCTAGCACAGATACGCAGTATTTT,CASSPGLADSSSTDTQYF
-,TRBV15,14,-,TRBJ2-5,TGTGCCACCAGCAGAGATGGCCTGGGCGAGACCCAGTACTTC,CATSRDGLGETQYF
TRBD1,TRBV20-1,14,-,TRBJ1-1,TGCAGTGCTATCACGACAGGGAGGGACACTGAAGCTTTCTTT,CSAITTGRDTEAFF
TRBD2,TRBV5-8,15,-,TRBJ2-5,TGTGCCAGCAGCAAGCCGGGACTAGCGGGAAAGACCCAGTACTTC,CASSKPGLAGKTQYF
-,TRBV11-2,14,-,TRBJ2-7,TGTGCCAGCAGAAAACTTTCGGACCCATACGAGCAGTACTTC,CASRKLSDPYEQYF
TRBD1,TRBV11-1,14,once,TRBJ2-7,TGTGCCAGCAGTGCCGGGACAGGCCTCGACGAGCAGTACTTC,CASSAGTGLDEQYF
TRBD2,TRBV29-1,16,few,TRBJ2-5,TGCAGCGCCAGACTAGCGGGAGGGGTCCCCCAAGAGACCCAGTACTTC,CSARLAGGVPQETQYF
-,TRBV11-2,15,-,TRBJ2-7,TGTGCCAGCAGCTTAAACAGGCTGATGGCCTACGAGCAGTACTTC,CASSLNRLMAYEQYF
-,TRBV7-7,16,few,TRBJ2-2,TGTGCCAGCAGCCGGGGTGGGGCCGTTGGAGGCGGGGAGCTGTTTTTT,CASSRGGAVGGGELFF
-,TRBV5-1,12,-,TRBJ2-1,TGCGCCAGCAGCTTGGACGAAGGCGAGCAGTTCTTC,CASSLDEGEQFF
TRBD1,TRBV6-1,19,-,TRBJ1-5,TGTGCCAGCAGTGCACGGACAGGGGGCGCAGGGTATAGCAATCAGCCCCAGCATTTT,CASSARTGGAGYSNQPQHF
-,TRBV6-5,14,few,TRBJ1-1,TGTGCCAGCAGTTACTCTCGACAGAACACTGAAGCTTTCTTT,CASSYSRQNTEAFF
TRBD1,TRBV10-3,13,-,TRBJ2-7,TGTGCCATCAGTGTGGACAGGGGCTACGGGCAGTACTTC,CAISVDRGYGQYF
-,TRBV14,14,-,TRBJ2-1,TGTGCCAGCAGCCAAGATGGGTGGGTACGCGAGCAGTTCTTC,CASSQDGWVREQFF
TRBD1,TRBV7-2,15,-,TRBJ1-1,TGTGCCAGCAGCGACAAGGGACAGGGTCACACTGAAGCTTTCTTT,CASSDKGQGHTEAFF
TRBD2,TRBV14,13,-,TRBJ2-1,TGTGCCAGCAGCCCGGGACTAGCGTGGGAGCAGTTCTTC,CASSPGLAWEQFF
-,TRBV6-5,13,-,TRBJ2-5,TGTGCCAGCAGTTACTCGGGGGGCTGGGAGCAGTACTTC,CASSYSGGWEQYF
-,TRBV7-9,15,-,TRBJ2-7,TGTGCCAGCAGCTTACCCGGGACGGCTTACTACGAGCAGTACTTC,CASSLPGTAYYEQYF
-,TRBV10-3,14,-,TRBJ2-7,TGTGCCATCAGCCCCGTTTGGGATTACAATGAGCAGTACTTC,CAISPVWDYNEQYF
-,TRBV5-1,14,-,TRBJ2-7,TGCGCCAGCAGCTTGCTATCCTCCACCTACGAGCAGTACTTC,CASSLLSSTYEQYF
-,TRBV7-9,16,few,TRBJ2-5,TGTGCCAGCAGAGCTCCGGGGAAGGGTTTACAGGAGACCCAGTACTTC,CASRAPGKGLQETQYF
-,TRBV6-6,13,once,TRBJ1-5,TGTGCCAGCAGTTCCGGGACCTTCAGACCCCAGCATTTT,CASSSGTFRPQHF
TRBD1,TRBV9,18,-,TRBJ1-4,TGTGCCAGCAGCCGGGACAGGGTCGGGGGAGGGCTTAATGAAAAACTGTTTTTT,CASSRDRVGGGLNEKLFF
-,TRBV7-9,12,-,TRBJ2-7,TGTGCCAGCAGCACTACAGGGTCGGGGCAGTACTTC,CASSTTGSGQYF
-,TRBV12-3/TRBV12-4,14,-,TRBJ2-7,TGTGCCAGCAGTTTATCACTTAGGGTTGGCGAGCAGTACTTC,CASSLSLRVGEQYF
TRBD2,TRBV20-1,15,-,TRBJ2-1,TGCAGAGCACAGCGGGAGGAGGCTTCCTACAATGAGCAGTTCTTC,CRAQREEASYNEQFF
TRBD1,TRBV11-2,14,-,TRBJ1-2,TGTGCCAGCAGCTTCCCCGGGACAGGGTATGGCTACACCTTC,CASSFPGTGYGYTF
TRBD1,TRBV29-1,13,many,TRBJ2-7,TGCAGCGTTGAGCGACAGGGGTCGTACGAGCAGTACTTC,CSVERQGSYEQYF